Following are 21 T cell receptor beta chains from one sample sequenced in a study of T cell repertoires in cytomegalovirus infection. TCRdb called the reads again in MiXCR, with one record for every CDR3 protein. This table holds about 180,000 distinct CDR3 sequences, approximately 18% found once. The sequenced material came from CD8+ T cells from PBMCs. The receptors derive from a human donor in good health (CMV status not recorded). Some clones in this sample may be carry-over from other donors' samples.

This clonotype was recorded at least ten times. The V and J genes are TRBV7-2 and TRBJ1-1; D might be TRBD1 (6 bases). V lost 3 bases and J 4 bases, leaving 9 bases between the germline ends. The CDR3 extends over 13 amino acids. CDR1 SGHTA and CDR2 FQGNSA come from the germline V gene. The CDR3 here is CASSLGQSTEAFF. The DNA of the CDR3 is TGTGCCAGCAGCTTGGGACAAAGCACTGAAGCTTTCTTT.

This rearrangement joins TRBV7-9 to TRBJ2-2, with D possibly being TRBD1 (5 bases). This CDR3 has 16 residues. V was trimmed by 5 bases and J by 0 bases, leaving 13 bases between them. CDR1 and CDR2 (germline): SEHNR, FQNEAQ (reference sequence). The CDR3 is CASSTTGTANTGELFF. CDR3 nucleotide sequence: TGTGCCAGCAGCACCACAGGTACTGCGAACACCGGGGAGCTGTTTTTT.

This clonotype was seen more than once but under ten times. The chain uses TRBV12-3 or TRBV12-4 and TRBJ1-5, with D unresolved. Trimming removed 5 bases from V and 6 bases from J, with 14 bases in between. The CDR3 is 14 residues long. CDR3 nucleotide sequence: TGTGCCAGCAGTCCCGGTCTTGGCGGTCAGCCCCAGCATTTT. It encodes CASSPGLGGQPQHF.

V and J are TRBV7-2 and TRBJ2-7; a possible D gene is TRBD1 (6 bases). Germline V gene lookup returns CDR1 SGHTA and CDR2 FQGNSA. V was pared by 5 bases and J by 0 bases, with 14 bases between. This CDR3 region has 15 residues. The CDR3 DNA reads as TGTGCCAGCAGCGTCCGGGACAAGATCTCCTACGAGCAGTACTTC. Amino acids: CASSVRDKISYEQYF.

In its sample, this clonotype was seen a few times. This chain connects TRBV30 to TRBJ2-7, with D perhaps matching TRBD2 (6 bases). Deletions cut 2 bases from V and 0 bases from J, with 14 bases between. The length of the CDR3 is 15 residues. Germline loops: CDR1 GTSNPN, CDR2 SVGIG (reference sequence). CDR3 region: CAWSRRAASSYEQYF. DNA of the CDR3: TGTGCCTGGAGTAGGAGGGCAGCAAGCTCCTACGAGCAGTACTTC.

Points on this clonotype: The junction differs from germline at one of its ends, possibly a read error. The rearrangement links TRBV12-3 or TRBV12-4 to TRBJ2-1, with 7 bases that match TRBD1. The CDR3 sequence is 14 residues long. Here the CDR3 reads CASTKTGPYNEQFF. In nucleotides, the CDR3 is TGTGCAAGCACTAAGACAGGGCCCTACAATGAGCAGTTCTTC.

The gene calls are TRBV7-9 and TRBJ2-5, with D maybe TRBD1 (6 bases). With 5 bases removed from V and 4 bases from J, the gap between germline ends came to 14 bases. From germline, CDR1 is SEHNR and CDR2 FQNEAQ (reference sequence). The CDR3 is 14 residues long. CDR3 residues: CASSPSGDGETQYF. In nucleotides, the CDR3 is TGTGCCAGCAGCCCTTCAGGGGATGGAGAGACCCAGTACTTC.

This clonotype was counted only a few times. The chain recombines TRBV20-1 with TRBJ2-6; 10 positions agree with TRBD1. After removal of 3 bases from V and 1 base from J, the junction contained 9 bases not matched to a gene. Germline V lookup: CDR1 DFQATT, CDR2 SNEGSKA (reference sequence). This CDR3 spans 18 amino acids. CDR3 region: CSARSLRDRGSGANVLTF. The CDR3 bases are TGCAGTGCTAGGTCTTTGAGGGACAGGGGTTCTGGGGCCAACGTCCTGACTTTC.

The sample holds many counts of this clonotype. This chain joins TRBV2 and TRBJ2-2; no firm D call. The CDR3 sequence is 12 residues long. CDR1 and CDR2 (germline): SNHLY, FYNNEI. With 5 bases removed from V and 7 bases from J, the gap between germline ends came to 8 bases. This CDR3 reads CASSRMSGELFF. In nucleotides, the CDR3 is TGTGCCAGCAGTAGAATGAGCGGGGAGCTGTTTTTT.

The chain joins TRBV7-9 to TRBJ1-1, with D maybe TRBD1 (5 bases). V lost 1 base and J lost 0, with 9 bases in between. The CDR3 sequence is 15 residues long. The germline V gene has CDR1 SEHNR and CDR2 FQNEAQ (reference sequence). CDR3 in amino acids: CASSLVEGLNTEAFF. In DNA form, the CDR3 reads TGTGCCAGCAGCTTAGTGGAGGGGTTGAACACTGAAGCTTTCTTT.

This clonotype was seen more than once but under ten times. One end of the junction is discordant with germline, which a read error may explain. The rearrangement uses TRBV28 and TRBJ1-1; D is undetermined. This CDR3 has 16 amino acids. Germline V CDR1 and CDR2: MDHEN, SYDVKM. The CDR3 bases are TGTGCCAGCAGTTTTGTCGGATATGGACGGAACTCTGAAGCTTTCTTT. This encodes CASSFVGYGRNSEAFF.

The J gene is TRBJ2-7, the V gene TRBV10-3; 11 bases agree with TRBD1. J lost 5 bases, V lost 6 bases, and 3 bases had no gene match. The CDR3 consists of 13 residues. The germline V gene has CDR1 ENHRY and CDR2 SYGVKD. CDR3 residues: CAISPDRGHEQYF. The CDR3 region has the DNA TGTGCCATCAGCCCGGACAGGGGGCACGAGCAGTACTTC.

This clonotype was counted many times. The V call is TRBV7-2, the J call TRBJ2-1, with 12 positions matching TRBD2. The CDR3 loop spans 18 amino acids. The V and J ends lost 2 bases and 4 bases, in that order; junction bases with no gene match: 9. Germline V gene sequence: CDR1 SGHTA, CDR2 FQGNSA. CDR3 bases: TGTGCCAGCAGCTTAACGACTAGCGGGGGCTCACTATACAATGAGCAGTTCTTC. Its translation: CASSLTTSGGSLYNEQFF.

This clonotype was seen more than once but under ten times. This chain joins TRBV7-9 and TRBJ1-1; D gene uncertain. The CDR3 has 14 residues. The ends were cut back, 1 base at V and 1 base at J, with 7 bases in the middle. The V gene's germline CDR1 is SEHNR and CDR2 FQNEAQ (reference sequence). Written as DNA, the CDR3 is TGTGCCAGCAGCTTAGGAACAGAGAACACTGAAGCTTTCTTT. Protein product: CASSLGTENTEAFF. The variable domain in full, completed from reference TRBV7-9 and TRBJ1-1, reads DTGVSQNPRHKITKRGQNVTFRCDPISEHNRLYWYRQTLGQGPEFLTYFQNEAQLEKSRLLSDRFSAERPKGSFSTLEIQRTEQGDSAMYLCASSLGTENTEAFFGQGTRLTVV.

This clonotype was detected a few times. The rearrangement uses TRBV12-5 and TRBJ2-1, with 11 nucleotides matching TRBD2. Per germline, CDR1 LGHNT and CDR2 FRNRAP. Trimming cost V 4 bases and J 5 bases; bases outside gene matches: 1. This CDR3 has 14 residues. CDR3 sequence reads: CASGSTSGNNEQFF. The CDR3 nucleotides are TGTGCTAGTGGTTCGACTAGCGGGAACAATGAGCAGTTCTTC.

J is TRBJ1-5 and V is TRBV7-9, with 9 nucleotides matching TRBD1. The germline V gene encodes CDR1 SEHNR and CDR2 FQNEAQ (reference sequence). The CDR3 runs 18 residues. The J segment lost 0 bases and the V segment lost 0 bases, leaving 6 bases of the junction unmatched. Written as DNA, the CDR3 is TGTGCCAGCAGCTTAGCGCCCGGGACAGGGTATAGCAATCAGCCCCAGCATTTT. Its translation is CASSLAPGTGYSNQPQHF.

This clonotype was picked up a small number of times. The chain recombines TRBV28 with TRBJ1-1, with 9 bases identical to TRBD1. Germline-derived CDR1 and CDR2 are MDHEN and SYDVKM. The J segment lost 10 bases and the V segment lost 2 bases, leaving 11 bases of the junction unmatched. This CDR3 is built from 15 residues. The CDR3 region has the DNA TGTGCCAGCAGTTTAAGTCCGGGACAGGGTCTGGGAGCTTTCTTT. This translates into CASSLSPGQGLGAFF.

The chain carries TRBV5-1 and TRBJ2-7; 7 nucleotides agree with TRBD1. V trimming: 4 bases; J trimming: 0 bases; junction bases outside the gene matches: 7. The CDR3 has 15 residues. Germline V gene data show CDR1 as SGHRS and CDR2 as YFSETQ. In DNA, the CDR3 is TGCGCCAGCAGCCCCGACAGGGCGGGCTCCTACGAGCAGTACTTC. Translated, it gives CASSPDRAGSYEQYF.

Many counts were recorded for this clonotype. The rearrangement uses TRBV7-8 and TRBJ1-4, with D perhaps matching TRBD1 (5 bases). Per the germline V gene, CDR1 is SGHVS and CDR2 is FQNEAQ. This CDR3 contains 14 residues. V lost 5 bases and J 5 bases, leaving 12 bases between the germline ends. The CDR3 bases are TGTGCCAGCAGCCGGGACGGCCGGAATGAAAAACTGTTTTTT. This sequence encodes CASSRDGRNEKLFF.

This clonotype was detected ten times or more. The chain joins TRBV7-9 to TRBJ2-6; tentative D call: TRBD1 (6 bases). Deletions cut 5 bases from V and 2 bases from J, with 7 bases between. Germline CDR1 and CDR2: SEHNR and FQNEAQ (reference sequence). This CDR3 spans 14 amino acids. The CDR3 DNA follows: TGTGCCAGCAGCCCAGGGGCTGGGGCCAACGTCCTGACTTTC. Translating it yields CASSPGAGANVLTF. Full variable domain (missing parts from reference TRBV7-9 and TRBJ2-6): DTGVSQNPRHKITKRGQNVTFRCDPISEHNRLYWYRQTLGQGPEFLTYFQNEAQLEKSRLLSDRFSAERPKGSFSTLEIQRTEQGDSAMYLCASSPGAGANVLTFGAGSRLTVL.

DNA of the CDR3: TGTGCCAGCAGTTTCGGACAGGGGGCTCAGTATTTT. As protein: CASSFGQGAQYF. The chain couples TRBV6-5 to TRBJ2-3; 11 bases map to TRBD1. This CDR3 is 12 amino acids long. With 4 bases clipped from V and 12 bases from J, the junction kept 3 bases outside the gene matches. The V gene's germline CDR1 is MNHEY and CDR2 SVGAGI.